What follows is one T cell receptor (beta chain) and its context. The antigen is undetermined. The data were produced by immunoSEQ multiplex PCR, yet TCRdb's version contains in-frame clones alone and is incomplete. Of roughly 200,000 clones in the sample, roughly nine tenths were seen once. This record belongs to a study of T cell responses to AZD1222 COVID-19 vaccine. This CDR3 comprises 17 residues. Unmatched junction bases numbered 12, after V lost 4 bases and J lost 2 bases. CDR1 and CDR2 from the germline V gene are SGHNT and YYREEE (reference sequence). General study findings and limits: Two AZD1222 administrations were followed by greater Spike-specific TCR breadth and depth. Close to half of all spike-specific TCRs reportedly target regions of the variants that are unmutated. There were repertoire samples only from the period after the peak T cell response.

This chain joins TRBV5-4 and TRBJ2-1; TRBD2 matches 7 bases. The source material was peripheral blood, sampled 28 days after the second AZD1222 dose. The sequence was collected from an adult who received the AZD1222 COVID-19 vaccine. CDR3 amino acids: CASSPGAASGTYNEQFF. As DNA, the CDR3 is TGTGCCAGCAGCCCCGGAGCGGCGAGCGGGACCTACAATGAGCAGTTCTTC.